Listed below are T cell receptor beta chains from one sample, sequenced in a study of OX40 agonist ivuxolimab in advanced cancers. The table came from immunoSEQ multiplex PCR; TCRdb's copy has only in-frame clones and leaves some out. This sample has more than 70,000 clones, with roughly four fifths found just once. The material was CD4+ or CD8+ T cells sorted from blood, obtained in a trial of the OX40 agonist ivuxolimab. These receptors all come from an adult with an advanced solid tumor such as melanoma, head and neck, liver or kidney cancer. CDR3s include the opening cysteine and the closing phenylalanine or tryptophan. A D gene is named only where the DNA matches it firmly. Clone size, where shown, is once, few, many, or a class for clones that have expanded.

TRBJ1-1,TRBV10-3,TRBD1,NA,CAISRQGKDTEAFF,TGTGCCATCAGTCGACAGGGGAAGGACACTGAAGCTTTCTTT
TRBJ2-7,TRBV15,NA,NA,CATSRIFTGISFYEQYF,TGTGCCACCAGCAGAATCTTTACAGGGATCAGCTTCTACGAGCAGTACTTC
TRBJ1-6,TRBV6-6,NA,NA,CASRSNRDANSPLHF,TGTGCCAGCAGATCTAACCGGGACGCCAATTCACCCCTCCACTTT
TRBJ1-5,TRBV5-6,NA,few,CASTRWGRNQPQHF,TGTGCCAGCACCCGATGGGGTCGTAATCAGCCCCAGCATTTT
TRBJ1-3,TRBV6-5,TRBD1,NA,CASSYWTGSAGNTIYF,TGTGCCAGCAGTTATTGGACAGGGTCGGCGGGAAACACCATATATTTT
TRBJ1-5,TRBV10-3,TRBD1,NA,CATNSQGQGSNQPQHF,TGTGCCACGAATTCCCAAGGACAGGGCAGCAATCAGCCCCAGCATTTT
TRBJ2-2,TRBV18,NA,once,CASSPGNTGELFF,TGTGCCAGCTCACCAGGAAACACCGGGGAGCTGTTTTTT
TRBJ2-1,TRBV10-3,NA,NA,CAICFGASSYNEQFF,TGTGCCATCTGTTTCGGAGCTAGCTCCTACAATGAGCAGTTCTTC
TRBJ1-3,TRBV4-2,NA,NA,CASSRDRGRGGNTIYF,TGTGCCAGCAGCCGGGATAGGGGGAGGGGTGGAAACACCATATATTTT
TRBJ2-2,TRBV2,NA,NA,CASSQEGINTGELFF,TGTGCCAGCAGCCAGGAGGGGATTAACACCGGGGAGCTGTTTTTT
TRBJ1-1,TRBV11-2,NA,NA,CASSPRGGLSGDFEAFF,TGTGCCAGCAGCCCCCGAGGGGGACTGTCGGGAGACTTTGAAGCTTTCTTT
TRBJ1-5,TRBV6-1,NA,few,CASSAAGGHQPQHF,TGTGCCAGCAGTGCGGCCGGGGGTCATCAGCCCCAGCATTTT
TRBJ2-5,TRBV19,NA,NA,CASSIGGPVAETQYF,TGTGCCAGTAGTATAGGGGGGCCCGTGGCAGAGACCCAGTACTTC
TRBJ2-6,TRBV6-1,TRBD1,NA,CASSGGTANSGANVLTF,TGTGCCAGCAGTGGAGGGACAGCGAACTCTGGGGCCAACGTCCTGACTTTC
TRBJ2-2,TRBV6-1,NA,NA,CATGSSGTGELFF,TGTGCCACTGGGTCGTCGGGCACCGGGGAGCTGTTTTTT
TRBJ1-3,TRBV7-3,TRBD1,NA,CASSRTGGGNTIYF,TGTGCCAGCAGCCGCACAGGGGGAGGAAACACCATATATTTT
TRBJ1-5,TRBV2,NA,NA,CASRPWLNQPQHF,TGTGCCAGCAGACCTTGGTTAAATCAGCCCCAGCATTTT
TRBJ1-5,TRBV6-6,NA,NA,CASNDGGQPQHF,TGTGCCAGCAACGACGGTGGGCAGCCCCAGCATTTT
TRBJ2-7,TRBV11-2,TRBD1,NA,CASSPVPSGQGYEQYF,TGTGCCAGCAGCCCAGTACCGTCTGGACAGGGGTACGAGCAGTACTTC
TRBJ2-7,TRBV15,TRBD2,NA,CATSRYGDGGNEQYF,TGTGCCACCAGCAGATACGGCGACGGGGGGAACGAGCAGTACTTC
TRBJ1-2,TRBV7-2,NA,NA,CASSLTTVANYGYTF,TGTGCCAGCAGCTTGACGACGGTCGCTAACTATGGCTACACCTTC
TRBJ2-7,TRBV2,TRBD1,once,CASRENPRDRDYEQYF,TGTGCCAGCAGGGAGAATCCTAGGGACAGAGACTACGAGCAGTACTTC
TRBJ1-2,TRBV4-2,TRBD1,NA,CASGRGRGHDYGYTF,TGTGCCAGTGGACGGGGCAGGGGGCACGACTATGGCTACACCTTC
TRBJ1-1,TRBV28,NA,NA,CASLSTTDRNTEAFF,TGTGCCAGCCTCTCAACCACAGACAGGAACACTGAAGCTTTCTTT
TRBJ2-1,TRBV10-3,TRBD2,NA,CAASGLAGGLYNEQFF,TGTGCCGCCTCGGGACTAGCGGGGGGCCTTTACAATGAGCAGTTCTTC
TRBJ2-2,TRBV25-1,NA,NA,CASSEAGTRTGELFF,TGTGCCAGCAGTGAAGCTGGGACCCGCACCGGGGAGCTGTTTTTT
TRBJ1-2,TRBV5-6,NA,NA,CASSLTTRNYGYTF,TGTGCCAGCAGCCTGACGACACGGAACTATGGCTACACCTTC
TRBJ1-1,TRBV7-2,TRBD1,NA,CASRPQGGHMNTEAFF,TGTGCCAGCAGGCCACAGGGGGGGCACATGAACACTGAAGCTTTCTTT
TRBJ2-2,TRBV15,NA,NA,CATSYRGLTGELFF,TGTGCCACCAGCTACCGGGGCCTGACCGGGGAGCTGTTTTTT
TRBJ1-1,TRBV2,TRBD1,NA,CASSGVGQDTEAFF,TGTGCCAGCAGTGGGGTCGGACAGGACACTGAAGCTTTCTTT
TRBJ1-1,TRBV5-1,TRBD1,NA,CASSGGQGAISTEAFF,TGCGCCAGCAGCGGGGGACAGGGGGCGATTAGCACTGAAGCTTTCTTT
TRBJ1-4,TRBV28,NA,NA,CASHGATNEKLFF,TGTGCCAGCCACGGGGCAACTAATGAAAAACTGTTTTTT
TRBJ2-2,TRBV10-3,TRBD1,NA,CAIRPSTGTGDTGELFF,TGTGCCATCAGACCTTCAACCGGGACAGGGGACACCGGGGAGCTGTTTTTT
TRBJ2-7,TRBV7-2,TRBD1,NA,CASSAGTGFYEQYF,TGTGCCAGCAGCGCCGGGACAGGATTCTACGAGCAGTACTTC